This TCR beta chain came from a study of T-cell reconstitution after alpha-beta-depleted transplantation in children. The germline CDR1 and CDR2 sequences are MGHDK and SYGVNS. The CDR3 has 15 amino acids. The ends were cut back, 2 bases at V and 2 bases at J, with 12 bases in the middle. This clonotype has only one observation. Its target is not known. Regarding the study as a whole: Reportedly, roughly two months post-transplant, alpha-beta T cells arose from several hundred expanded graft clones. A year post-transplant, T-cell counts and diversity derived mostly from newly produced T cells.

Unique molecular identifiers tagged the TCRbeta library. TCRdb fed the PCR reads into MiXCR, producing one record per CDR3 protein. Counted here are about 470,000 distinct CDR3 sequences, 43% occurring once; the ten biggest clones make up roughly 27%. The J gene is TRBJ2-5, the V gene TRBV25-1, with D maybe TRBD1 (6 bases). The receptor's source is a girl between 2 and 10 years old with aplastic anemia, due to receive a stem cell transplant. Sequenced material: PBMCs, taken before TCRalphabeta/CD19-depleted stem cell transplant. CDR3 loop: CASSEPGVAQETQYF. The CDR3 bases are TGTGCCAGCAGTGAACCAGGGGTAGCTCAAGAGACCCAGTACTTC.